Sequencing of this T cell receptor beta chain was carried out in a study of cytomegalovirus exposure and HLA in healthy donors. Libraries were prepared by immunoSEQ multiplex PCR; TCRdb keeps only in-frame clonotypes and omits some of them. This sample has fewer than 400,000 clones, with 86% found just once. The germline V gene has CDR1 MNHEY and CDR2 SMNVEV (reference sequence). Trimming at V came to 4 bases and at J to 7 bases, leaving 12 bases not matched to a gene. The CDR3 length is 17 residues. Study observations and caveats: High sensitivity and specificity were reportedly achieved when the classifier diagnosed cytomegalovirus status. In the roughly 130 validation repertoires, a later analysis found that first-cohort TCR clusters tended to co-occur.

Comment on this clone: Its antigen is unknown.

The sequencing sample was made of PBMCs. The chain carries TRBV27 and TRBJ2-2; 10 positions match TRBD2. The TCR comes from a woman aged 18-30 years in good health and CMV-seronegative. DNA for the CDR3: TGTGCCAGCAGTTACCTCTTGGTAGCGGGAGGCCACGGGGAGCTGTTTTTT. It translates to CASSYLLVAGGHGELFF.